This T cell receptor (beta chain) was recovered during a study of T cells after yellow fever vaccination. This clonotype appeared many times. As yet, its antigen is unknown. The study made its TCR cDNA through 5'RACE template switching. That step introduced a universal primer site along with UMIs. TCRdb analysed the 5' RACE reads with MiXCR anew, one entry per CDR3 protein. The sample holds 500,000 to 550,000 distinct CDR3 sequences, 21% seen once. Broader study findings: A faster peak, day 5 versus 15, was reached by the weaker secondary response. Clones that expanded after primary vaccination mostly reappeared after the booster (roughly 97% CD4, 70% to 90% CD8). CD4 and CD8 compartments shared a small share of clonotypes, likely from convergent recombination.

Per the germline V gene, CDR1 is SGHNT and CDR2 is YENEEA. This CDR3 is 13 amino acids long. V was clipped by 0 bases and J by 1 base, with 3 bases between them. Sequences were derived from PBMCs, sampled 21 days after the first yellow fever vaccination. The chain couples TRBV11-3 to TRBJ1-1, with D unresolved. The clonotype was recovered from a man between 18 and 35 years old who received the YFV17D yellow fever vaccine. CDR3 residues: CASSLETNTEAFF. The CDR3 bases are TGTGCCAGCAGCTTAGAAACGAACACTGAAGCTTTCTTT.